This TCR beta chain was obtained from a study of blood T cell repertoires in COVID-19. Method: immunoSEQ multiplex PCR; TCRdb's copy keeps in-frame clones and lacks some. The table includes around 30,000 clones, under 80% detected once. This CDR3 region has 13 residues. Trimming stripped 4 bases from V and 4 bases from J, with 10 bases between. Germline loops: CDR1 WNHNN, CDR2 SYGVQD (reference sequence). Material for sequencing was peripheral blood. The gene calls are TRBV10-1 and TRBJ1-1; D is unresolved. The TCR originated in a woman in her 70s with active or convalescent COVID-19. This CDR3 is CASSVTIGTEAFF. As DNA, the CDR3 is TGCGCCAGCAGTGTTACGATCGGCACTGAAGCTTTCTTT.